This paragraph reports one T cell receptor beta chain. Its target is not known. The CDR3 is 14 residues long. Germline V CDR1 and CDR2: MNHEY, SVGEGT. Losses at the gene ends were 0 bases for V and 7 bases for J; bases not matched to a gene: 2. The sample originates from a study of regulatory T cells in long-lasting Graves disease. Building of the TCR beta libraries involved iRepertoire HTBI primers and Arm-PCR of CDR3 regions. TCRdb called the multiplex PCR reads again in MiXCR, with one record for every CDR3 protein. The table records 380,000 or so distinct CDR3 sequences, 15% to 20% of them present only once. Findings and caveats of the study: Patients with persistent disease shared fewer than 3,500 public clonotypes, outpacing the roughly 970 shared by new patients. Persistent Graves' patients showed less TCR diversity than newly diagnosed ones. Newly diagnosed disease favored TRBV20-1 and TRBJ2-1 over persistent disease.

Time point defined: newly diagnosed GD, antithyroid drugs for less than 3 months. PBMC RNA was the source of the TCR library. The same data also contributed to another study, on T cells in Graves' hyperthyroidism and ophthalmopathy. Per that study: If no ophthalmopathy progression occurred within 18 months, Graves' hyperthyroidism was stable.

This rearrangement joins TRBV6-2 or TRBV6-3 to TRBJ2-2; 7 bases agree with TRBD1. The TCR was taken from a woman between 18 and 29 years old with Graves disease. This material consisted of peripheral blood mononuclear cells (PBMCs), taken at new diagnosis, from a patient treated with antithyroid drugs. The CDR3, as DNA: TGTGCCAGCAGTTACTCGGCAGGGGGCGGGGAGCTGTTTTTT. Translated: CASSYSAGGGELFF.